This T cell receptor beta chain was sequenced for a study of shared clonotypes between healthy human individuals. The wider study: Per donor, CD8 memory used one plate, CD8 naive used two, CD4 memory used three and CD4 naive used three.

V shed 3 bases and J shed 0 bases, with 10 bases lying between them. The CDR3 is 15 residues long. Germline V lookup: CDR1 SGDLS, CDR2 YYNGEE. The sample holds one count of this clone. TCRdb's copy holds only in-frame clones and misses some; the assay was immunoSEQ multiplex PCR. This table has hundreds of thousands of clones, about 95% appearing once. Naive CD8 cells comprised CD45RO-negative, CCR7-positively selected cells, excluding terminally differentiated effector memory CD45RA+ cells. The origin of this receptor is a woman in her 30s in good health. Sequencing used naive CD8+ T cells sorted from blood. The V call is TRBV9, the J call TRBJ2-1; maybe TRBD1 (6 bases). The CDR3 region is CASSGQVSSYNEQFF. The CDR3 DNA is TGTGCCAGCAGCGGACAGGTTAGCTCCTACAATGAGCAGTTCTTC. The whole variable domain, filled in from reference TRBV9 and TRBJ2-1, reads DSGVTQTPKHLITATGQRVTLRCSPRSGDLSVYWYQQSLDQGLQFLIQYYNGEERAKGNILERFSAQQFPDLHSELNLSSLELGDSALYFCASSGQVSSYNEQFFGPGTRLTVL.